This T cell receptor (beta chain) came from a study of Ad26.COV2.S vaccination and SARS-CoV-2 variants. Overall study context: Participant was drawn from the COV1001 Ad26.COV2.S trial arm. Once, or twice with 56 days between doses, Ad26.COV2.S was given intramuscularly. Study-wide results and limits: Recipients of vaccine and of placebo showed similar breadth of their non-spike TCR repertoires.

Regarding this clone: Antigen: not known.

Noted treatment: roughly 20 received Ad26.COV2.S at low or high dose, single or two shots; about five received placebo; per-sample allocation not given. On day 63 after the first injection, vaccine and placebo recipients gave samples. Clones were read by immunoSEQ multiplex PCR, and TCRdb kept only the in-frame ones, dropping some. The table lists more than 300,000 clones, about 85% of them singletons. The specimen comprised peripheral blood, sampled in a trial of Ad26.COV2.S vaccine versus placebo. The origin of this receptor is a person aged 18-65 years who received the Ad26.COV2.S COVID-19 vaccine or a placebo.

The CDR3 protein is CASLTVMNTEAFF. In DNA, the CDR3 is TGTGCCAGCCTGACGGTCATGAACACTGAAGCTTTCTTT. The rearrangement links TRBV6-5 to TRBJ1-1, with D unclear. The CDR3 consists of 13 residues. Germline loops: CDR1 MNHEY, CDR2 SVGAGI. Trimming stripped 8 bases from V and 0 bases from J, with 10 bases between.